This TCR beta chain was found in a study of T cells in Graves' hyperthyroidism and ophthalmopathy. About this clonotype itself: Its antigen is undetermined.

Regarding the study as a whole: By a 13 V-J model, ophthalmopathy was set apart from stable hyperthyroidism. The blood repertoire included most of the expanded thyroid clonotypes above 0.001.

The CDR3 has 14 amino acids. Germline CDR1 is SEHNR and CDR2 is FQNEAQ (reference sequence). The V end lost 1 base, the J end lost 1 base, and 7 bases lay between the germline ends. Not enrolled were patients with uncontrolled infection, other autoimmune disease, pregnancy or lactation. Used for diagnoses were clinical symptoms, serum thyroxine and TRAb, thyroid ultrasound and orbital computed tomography. Amplified regions were TCR beta CDR3 sequences from RNA transcripts. During a first-round RT-PCR of the TCR CDR3, the HTBI primer set was used. TCRdb re-analysed the multiplex PCR reads in MiXCR, keeping a single row per CDR3 protein. The table has roughly 500,000 distinct CDR3 sequences, around 46% seen once.

The sample consisted of peripheral blood or thyroid tissue (not recorded which). This sequence originates from an adult woman with Graves' disease, either hyperthyroidism or ophthalmopathy (not recorded which). This chain connects TRBV7-9 to TRBJ1-1; D uncertain. The CDR3 spells CASSLVKGNTEAFF. CDR3 sequence (DNA): TGTGCCAGCAGCTTAGTTAAAGGGAACACTGAAGCTTTCTTT.